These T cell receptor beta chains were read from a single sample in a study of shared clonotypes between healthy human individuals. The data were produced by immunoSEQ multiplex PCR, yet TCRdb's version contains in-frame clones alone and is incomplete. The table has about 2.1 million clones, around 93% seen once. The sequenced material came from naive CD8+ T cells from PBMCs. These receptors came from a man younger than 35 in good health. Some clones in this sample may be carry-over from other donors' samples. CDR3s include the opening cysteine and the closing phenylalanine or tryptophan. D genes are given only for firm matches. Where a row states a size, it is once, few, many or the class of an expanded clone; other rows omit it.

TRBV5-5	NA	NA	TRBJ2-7	CASSFRSSSYEQYF	TGTGCCAGCAGTTTTAGATCGAGCTCCTACGAGCAGTACTTC
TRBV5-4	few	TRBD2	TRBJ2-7	CASSSTSVSSYEQYF	TGTGCCAGCAGCTCCACTAGCGTAAGCTCCTACGAGCAGTACTTC
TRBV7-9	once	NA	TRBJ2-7	CASSLHQGEQYF	TGTGCCAGCAGCTTACACCAAGGCGAGCAGTACTTC
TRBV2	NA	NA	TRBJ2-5	CASSESGREQETQYF	TGTGCCAGCAGTGAAAGTGGGAGAGAACAAGAGACCCAGTACTTC
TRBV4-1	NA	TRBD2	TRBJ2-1	CASSQDPLAGEQFF	TGCGCCAGCAGCCAAGATCCACTAGCGGGAGAGCAGTTCTTC
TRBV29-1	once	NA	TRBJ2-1	CSVDLSGATYNEQFF	TGCAGCGTTGACTTGAGCGGCGCTACCTACAATGAGCAGTTCTTC
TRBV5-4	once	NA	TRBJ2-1	CASTQETVGNEQFF	TGTGCCAGCACGCAGGAAACCGTGGGCAATGAGCAGTTCTTC
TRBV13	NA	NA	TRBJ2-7	CASSLGEGLVREQYF	TGTGCCAGCAGCTTAGGCGAAGGGTTGGTACGCGAGCAGTACTTC
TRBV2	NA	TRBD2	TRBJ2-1	CASLDSIAGEFSEQFF	TGTGCCAGCCTTGACTCGATAGCGGGAGAATTCAGTGAGCAGTTCTTC
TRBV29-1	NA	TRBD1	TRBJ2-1	CSVNKPGQIYNEQFF	TGCAGCGTTAACAAACCGGGACAGATATACAATGAGCAGTTCTTC
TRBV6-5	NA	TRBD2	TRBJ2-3	CASSSRTSGISDTQYF	TGTGCCAGCAGTTCCCGGACTAGCGGGATCTCAGATACGCAGTATTTT
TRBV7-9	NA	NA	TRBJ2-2	CASSLGLFGGNTGELFF	TGTGCCAGCAGCCTAGGTCTCTTCGGGGGGAACACCGGGGAGCTGTTTTTT
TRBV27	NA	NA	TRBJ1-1	CASKPPGPITEAFF	TGTGCCAGCAAACCCCCGGGGCCTATAACTGAAGCTTTCTTT
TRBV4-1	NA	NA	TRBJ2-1	CASSQDQGRVMMNHEQFF	TGCGCCAGCAGCCAAGATCAGGGTAGGGTGATGATGAACCATGAGCAGTTCTTC
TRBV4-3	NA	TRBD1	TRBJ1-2	CASSQSWGGQGDYGYTF	TGCGCCAGCAGCCAAAGTTGGGGCGGACAGGGGGACTATGGCTACACCTTC
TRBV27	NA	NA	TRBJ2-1	CASSSLGTLPDNEQFF	TGTGCCAGCAGTTCTCTCGGGACCCTACCCGACAATGAGCAGTTCTTC
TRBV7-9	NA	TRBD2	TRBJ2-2	CASSLSPVAGSLGELFF	TGTGCCAGCAGCTTATCTCCTGTAGCGGGAAGTCTTGGGGAGCTGTTTTTT
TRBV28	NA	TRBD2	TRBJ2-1	CASTLAGGPFEQFF	TGTGCCAGCACACTAGCGGGAGGGCCTTTTGAGCAGTTCTTC
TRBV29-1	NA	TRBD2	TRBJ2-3	CSVDATGLAGGDTQYF	TGCAGCGTTGACGCCACGGGACTAGCGGGAGGAGATACGCAGTATTTT
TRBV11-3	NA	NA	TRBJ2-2	CASSPSRGWTGELFF	TGTGCCAGCAGCCCCAGCCGGGGGTGGACCGGGGAGCTGTTTTTT
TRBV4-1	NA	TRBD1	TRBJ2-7	CASSPPEGQPGDEQYF	TGCGCCAGCAGCCCCCCCGAGGGACAGCCCGGGGACGAGCAGTACTTC
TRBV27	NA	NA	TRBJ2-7	CASSLLGGGKGYEQYF	TGTGCCAGCAGTTTATTAGGTGGGGGGAAGGGCTACGAGCAGTACTTC
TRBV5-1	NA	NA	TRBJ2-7	CASSFHTFSYEQYF	TGCGCCAGCAGCTTTCATACCTTCTCCTACGAGCAGTACTTC
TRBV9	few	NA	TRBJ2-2	CASSVGGRNTGELFF	TGTGCCAGCAGCGTAGGTGGTAGGAACACCGGGGAGCTGTTTTTT
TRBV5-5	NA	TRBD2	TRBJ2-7	CASSPFPGLAGGEQYF	TGTGCCAGCAGCCCATTTCCGGGACTAGCGGGAGGCGAGCAGTACTTC
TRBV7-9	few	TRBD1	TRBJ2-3	CASSLDRDADTQYF	TGTGCCAGCAGCTTGGACAGGGATGCAGATACGCAGTATTTT
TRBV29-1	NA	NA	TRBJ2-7	CSARGGQGGSYEQYF	TGCAGCGCCCGAGGGGGGCAGGGAGGATCCTACGAGCAGTACTTC
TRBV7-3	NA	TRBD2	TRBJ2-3	CASSLGLAELGDTQYF	TGTGCCAGCAGCTTAGGTCTAGCGGAATTAGGGGATACGCAGTATTTT
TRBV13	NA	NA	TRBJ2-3	CASSLGLDPTDTQYF	TGTGCCAGCAGCTTAGGCCTTGACCCCACAGATACGCAGTATTTT
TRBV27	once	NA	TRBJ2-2	CASSLRLGGELFF	TGTGCCAGCAGTTTACGTCTAGGCGGGGAGCTGTTTTTT
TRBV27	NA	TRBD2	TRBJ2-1	CASSTGTSGRSEQFF	TGTGCCAGCAGCACCGGGACTAGCGGGAGAAGTGAGCAGTTCTTC
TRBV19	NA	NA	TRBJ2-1	CASSPHGQVQFF	TGTGCCAGTAGTCCCCATGGGCAGGTGCAGTTCTTC
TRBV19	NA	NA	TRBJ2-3	CASSPRDTDTQYF	TGTGCCAGTAGTCCCAGGGACACAGATACGCAGTATTTT
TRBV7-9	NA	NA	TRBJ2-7	CASSSLPSLTYEQYF	TGTGCCAGCAGCTCCCTCCCATCCCTTACCTACGAGCAGTACTTC
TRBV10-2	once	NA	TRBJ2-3	CASLREAGTDTQYF	TGCGCCAGCCTCCGGGAAGCTGGCACAGATACGCAGTATTTT
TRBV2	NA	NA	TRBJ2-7	CASHPGRDTGEQYF	TGTGCCAGCCATCCGGGCCGAGACACCGGCGAGCAGTACTTC
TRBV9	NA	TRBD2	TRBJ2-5	CASSGLAGGQETQYF	TGTGCCAGCAGCGGCCTAGCGGGAGGGCAAGAGACCCAGTACTTC
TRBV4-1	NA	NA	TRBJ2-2	CASSQTGSGELFF	TGCGCCAGCAGCCAAACCGGGAGCGGGGAGCTGTTTTTT